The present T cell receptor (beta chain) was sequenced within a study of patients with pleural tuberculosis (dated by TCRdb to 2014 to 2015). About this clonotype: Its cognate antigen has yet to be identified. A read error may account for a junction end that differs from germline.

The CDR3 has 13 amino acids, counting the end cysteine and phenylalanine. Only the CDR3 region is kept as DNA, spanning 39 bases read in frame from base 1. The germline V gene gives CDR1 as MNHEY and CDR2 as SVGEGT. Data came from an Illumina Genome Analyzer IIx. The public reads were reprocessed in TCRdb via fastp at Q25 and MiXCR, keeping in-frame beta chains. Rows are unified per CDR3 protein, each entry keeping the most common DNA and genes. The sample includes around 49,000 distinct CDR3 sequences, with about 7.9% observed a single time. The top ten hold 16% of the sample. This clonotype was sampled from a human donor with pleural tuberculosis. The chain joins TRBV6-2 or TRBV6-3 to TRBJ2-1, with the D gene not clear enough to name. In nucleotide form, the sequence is TGTGCCAGCTCTGAGGTTTGGTACAATGAGCAGTCCTTC. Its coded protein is CASSEVWYNEQSF.